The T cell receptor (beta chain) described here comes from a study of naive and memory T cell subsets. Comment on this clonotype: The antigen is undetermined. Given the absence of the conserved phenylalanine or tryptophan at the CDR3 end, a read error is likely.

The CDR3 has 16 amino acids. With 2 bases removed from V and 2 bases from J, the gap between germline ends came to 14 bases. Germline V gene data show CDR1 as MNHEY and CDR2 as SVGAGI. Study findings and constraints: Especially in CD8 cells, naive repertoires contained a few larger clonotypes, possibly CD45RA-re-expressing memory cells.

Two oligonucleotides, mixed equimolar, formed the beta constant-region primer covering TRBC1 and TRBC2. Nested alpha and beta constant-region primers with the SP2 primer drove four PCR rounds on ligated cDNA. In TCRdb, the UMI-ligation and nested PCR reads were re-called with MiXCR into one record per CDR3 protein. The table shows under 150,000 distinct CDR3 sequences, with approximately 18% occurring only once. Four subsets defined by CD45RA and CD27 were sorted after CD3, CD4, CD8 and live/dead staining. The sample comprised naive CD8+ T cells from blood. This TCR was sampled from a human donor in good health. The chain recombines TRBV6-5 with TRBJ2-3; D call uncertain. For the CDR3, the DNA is TGTGCCAGCAGTTACACCGGAACGGGCCCCACAGATACGCAGTATTCT. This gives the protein CASSYTGTGPTDTQYS.